These 24 T cell receptor beta chains were sequenced from one sample in a study of OX40 agonist ivuxolimab in advanced cancers. The repertoire was sequenced with immunoSEQ multiplex PCR; TCRdb's copy has only in-frame clones and lacks some. This sample has tens of thousands of clones, with about 88% found just once. Source: CD4+ or CD8+ T cells sorted from blood, taken in a trial of the OX40 agonist ivuxolimab. These receptors all come from an adult with an advanced solid tumor such as melanoma, head and neck, liver or kidney cancer.

The chain is built from TRBV11-3 and TRBJ2-5; D gene ambiguous. Germline assignment: CDR1 SGHNT and CDR2 YENEEA. The CDR3 sequence is 12 residues long. Trimming removed 4 bases at V and 3 bases at J, with 6 bases between. Here the CDR3 reads CASSSPEETQYF. The CDR3 DNA reads as TGTGCCAGCAGCTCCCCGGAAGAGACCCAGTACTTC.

The chain recombines TRBV9 with TRBJ2-1, with D perhaps TRBD2 (5 bases). V shed 10 bases and J shed 2 bases, with 13 bases lying between them. CDR1 and CDR2 (germline): SGDLS, YYNGEE. The length of the CDR3 is 13 residues. The CDR3 nucleotides read TGTGCCGAGACGGGGAGTACCTACAATGAGCAGTTCTTC. This encodes CAETGSTYNEQFF.

The CDR3 spells CASSYSRISTDTQYF. The CDR3 DNA follows: TGTGCCAGCAGTTACTCAAGGATCAGCACAGATACGCAGTATTTT. The V and J genes are TRBV6-5 and TRBJ2-3; D not certain. CDR3 size: 15 residues. Trimming cost V 0 bases and J 0 bases, with 7 bases left between them. Germline CDR1 is MNHEY and CDR2 is SVGAGI.

This clone was seen only a few times. V is TRBV19 and J is TRBJ2-6, with 9 bases identical to TRBD1. The CDR3 has 22 residues. Germline V lookup: CDR1 LNHDA, CDR2 SQIVND (reference sequence). The junction had 23 bases not matched to a gene; V was cut back by 5 bases and J by 3 bases. CDR3 region: CASSFLSVIPQGAYNGANVLTF. The CDR3, as DNA: TGTGCCAGTAGTTTTTTGTCCGTGATACCACAGGGGGCGTATAATGGGGCCAACGTCCTGACTTTC.

This chain connects TRBV12-2 to TRBJ2-7; the table's D call, TRBD2, has no DNA check behind it. TRBV12-2 is a pseudogene locus. The CDR3 runs 12 residues. The CDR3 loop reads CASRPPFHEQYF. CDR3 coding DNA: TGTGCAAGTCGCCCCCCCTTTCACGAGCAGTACTTC.

The chain recombines TRBV19 with TRBJ2-5; D gene uncertain. CDR1 is LNHDA, CDR2 SQIVND, per germline (reference sequence). Trimming left V 3 bases short and J 5 bases short, with 13 bases between. This CDR3 comprises 14 residues. The CDR3 DNA reads as TGTGCCAGTAGTATTGGTAGGCCCGGGGAGACCCAGTACTTC. This gives the protein CASSIGRPGETQYF.

V usage is TRBV7-8 and J usage is TRBJ1-1, with 9 bases that match TRBD1. The V segment lost 0 bases and the J segment 4 bases; nucleotides outside the gene matches: 3. CDR1 SGHVS and CDR2 FQNEAQ come from the germline V gene. The CDR3 is 15 amino acids. In DNA form, the CDR3 reads TGTGCCAGCAGCTTAGCGCAACAGGGGGCCACTGAAGCTTTCTTT. Translation gives CASSLAQQGATEAFF. The whole variable domain, filled in from reference TRBV7-8 and TRBJ1-1, reads GAGVSQSPRYKVAKRGQDVALRCDPISGHVSLFWYQQALGQGPEFLTYFQNEAQLDKSGLPSDRFFAERPEGSVSTLKIQRTQQEDSAVYLCASSLAQQGATEAFFGQGTRLTVV.

The J gene is TRBJ2-1, the V gene TRBV2; 10 bases map to TRBD2. This CDR3 has 15 amino acids. The J segment lost 2 bases and the V segment lost 7 bases, leaving 5 bases of the junction unmatched. Per germline, CDR1 SNHLY and CDR2 FYNNEI. The DNA of the CDR3 is TGTGCCAGCACCCGCGGACTAGCGGCCTACAATGAGCAGTTCTTC. The encoded protein is CASTRGLAAYNEQFF.

This clone was seen only once. V is TRBV14 and J is TRBJ2-2; D may be TRBD1 or TRBD2 (5 bases each). Trimming shortened V by 4 bases and J by 8 bases, and 26 bases separated the two germline ends. CDR3 length: 18 amino acids. Germline CDR1 reads SGHDN; CDR2 reads FVKESK. The CDR3 is CASSPLKFRGLLDGELFF. The CDR3 DNA is TGTGCCAGCAGCCCCCTCAAGTTCCGGGGCCTATTAGATGGGGAGCTGTTTTTT.

The DNA for the CDR3 is TGTGCCAGCTCACCACGGGAGCGGGGTAGAACCCAGTACTTC. Translating it yields CASSPRERGRTQYF. The chain has TRBV18 and TRBJ2-5, with 7 bases matching TRBD2. V lost 1 base, J lost 8 bases, and 7 bases stayed unmatched. The CDR3 runs to 14 residues. Looked up from germline, CDR1 is KGHSH and CDR2 is LQKENI.

The gene calls are TRBV11-3 and TRBJ1-2, with D perhaps TRBD1 (6 bases). The ends were cut back, 1 base at V and 4 bases at J, with 19 bases in the middle. CDR3 length: 17 residues. Germline V lookup: CDR1 SGHNT, CDR2 YENEEA. The CDR3 sequence: CASSLGVWTDNFYGYTF. The CDR3 region has the DNA TGTGCCAGCAGCTTAGGGGTATGGACAGACAATTTCTATGGCTACACCTTC.

The chain couples TRBV6-1 to TRBJ1-1, with D maybe TRBD1 (5 bases). Per germline, CDR1 MNHNS and CDR2 SASEGT. CDR3 size: 13 residues. V lost 5 bases, J lost 9 bases, and 16 bases lay in between. The CDR3: CASSTGHLKKAFF. The CDR3 DNA sequence: TGTGCCAGCAGTACAGGACACTTGAAGAAAGCTTTCTTT.

V and J are TRBV28 and TRBJ1-5, with D unclear. V was shortened by 2 bases and J by 1 base, with 9 bases between the two germline ends. This CDR3 region has 15 residues. Germline CDR1 MDHEN, CDR2 SYDVKM. Here the CDR3 DNA reads TGTGCCAGCAGTTTACCCAGCCTCAGCAATCAGCCCCAGCATTTT. Translated, it gives CASSLPSLSNQPQHF. Full variable domain (rest looked up from reference TRBV28 and TRBJ1-5): DVKVTQSSRYLVKRTGEKVFLECVQDMDHENMFWYRQDPGLGLRLIYFSYDVKMKEKGDIPEGYSVSREKKERFSLILESASTNQTSMYLCASSLPSLSNQPQHFGDGTRLSIL.

The chain is built from TRBV9 and TRBJ2-3; 12 positions agree with TRBD2. With 6 bases clipped from V and 7 bases from J, the junction kept 6 bases outside the gene matches. This CDR3 comprises 14 residues. The V gene's germline CDR1 is SGDLS and CDR2 YYNGEE. Here the CDR3 DNA reads TGTGCCAGCACGACTAGCGGGAGCGGCAATACGCAGTATTTT. Translating it yields CASTTSGSGNTQYF. Drawing the rest from reference TRBV9 and TRBJ2-3, the complete variable domain is DSGVTQTPKHLITATGQRVTLRCSPRSGDLSVYWYQQSLDQGLQFLIQYYNGEERAKGNILERFSAQQFPDLHSELNLSSLELGDSALYFCASTTSGSGNTQYFGPGTRLTVL.

The chain carries TRBV7-3 and TRBJ2-1; D is uncertain. V was pared by 5 bases and J by 7 bases, with 24 bases between. Germline V gives CDR1 SGHTA, CDR2 FQGTGA. This CDR3 region has 17 residues. The CDR3 DNA reads as TGTGCCAGCAGCCCCTCTTCTATAAGCCTAGACCGGAATGAGCAGTTCTTC. This encodes CASSPSSISLDRNEQFF.

The J gene is TRBJ2-1, the V gene TRBV6-1, with 7 bases aligning to TRBD1. This CDR3 region has 15 residues. V dropped 7 bases and J dropped 0; count of bases not matched to a gene: 6. The germline V gene encodes CDR1 MNHNS and CDR2 SASEGT. Here the CDR3 DNA reads TGTGCCAGCACCGCCAGGGGGAGCTCCTACAATGAGCAGTTCTTC. This encodes CASTARGSSYNEQFF.

The chain recombines TRBV5-8 with TRBJ2-5; a possible D gene is TRBD2 (5 bases). The CDR3 loop spans 13 amino acids. Germline V gene sequence: CDR1 SGHTS, CDR2 YDEGEE. V was clipped by 10 bases and J by 6 bases, with 19 bases between them. The CDR3 DNA follows: TGTGCCGGCCTCGGGTGGTCCGGGAAGACCCAGTACTTC. Its protein product is CAGLGWSGKTQYF.

The chain recombines TRBV6-1 with TRBJ2-5; TRBD2 aligns across 7 bases. The V gene end was trimmed by 2 bases and the J gene end by 1 base; junction bases not matched to a gene: 4. This CDR3 spans 15 amino acids. CDR1 and CDR2 from the germline V gene are MNHNS and SASEGT. The CDR3 here is CASSETLAGQETQYF. DNA for the CDR3: TGTGCCAGCAGTGAAACCTTAGCGGGCCAAGAGACCCAGTACTTC.

The rearrangement uses TRBV11-3 and TRBJ2-7, with 9 bases lining up with TRBD1. The V segment lost 2 bases and the J segment 7 bases; nucleotides outside the gene matches: 18. This CDR3 is built from 18 residues. Germline lookup yields CDR1 SGHNT and CDR2 YENEEA. The CDR3 is CASSLPTFVGTGTREQYF. In nucleotides, the CDR3 is TGTGCCAGCAGCTTACCAACATTCGTGGGGACAGGGACTCGGGAGCAGTACTTC.

The J gene is TRBJ2-4, the V gene TRBV19; 8 bases fit TRBD1. Trimming at V came to 5 bases and at J to 1 base, leaving 7 bases not matched to a gene. The germline gives CDR1 LNHDA, CDR2 SQIVND (reference sequence). The CDR3 consists of 16 residues. DNA for the CDR3: TGTGCCAGTAGTCCGGACAGGGCCCCCGCCAAAAACATTCAGTACTTC. Translation gives CASSPDRAPAKNIQYF.

Written as DNA, the CDR3 is TGCAGCGCCAGTTACGATGAAGCTTTCTTT. Translating gives CSASYDEAFF. This chain links TRBV29-1 with TRBJ1-1; no clear D. This CDR3 has 10 amino acids. From germline, CDR1 is SQVTM and CDR2 ANQGSEA. V lost 7 bases and J 7 bases, leaving 10 bases between the germline ends. Full variable domain (missing parts from reference TRBV29-1 and TRBJ1-1): SAVISQKPSRDICQRGTSLTIQCQVDSQVTMMFWYRQQPGQSLTLIATANQGSEATYESGFVIDKFPISRPNLTFSTLTVSNMSPEDSSIYLCSASYDEAFFGQGTRLTVV.

This clone was counted a few times. This rearrangement joins TRBV4-3 to TRBJ1-5; D is unresolved. Germline V lookup: CDR1 LGHNA, CDR2 YSLEER. This CDR3 is 13 amino acids long. The V gene lost 1 base and the J gene lost 6 bases, with 7 bases spanning the gap. CDR3 in amino acids: CASSQGEGQPQHF. Here the CDR3 DNA reads TGCGCCAGCAGCCAAGGGGAGGGTCAGCCCCAGCATTTT.

The chain is built from TRBV18 and TRBJ2-5; 7 nucleotides match TRBD1. Germline V gives CDR1 KGHSH, CDR2 LQKENI. The CDR3 runs to 15 residues. V was pared by 6 bases and J by 4 bases, with 11 bases of the junction left unmatched. This CDR3 is CASSPRQGRGETQYF. The CDR3 bases are TGTGCCAGCTCCCCAAGACAGGGAAGGGGAGAGACCCAGTACTTC.

The V gene is TRBV10-1, the J gene TRBJ2-2; a weak D match, TRBD1 (6 bases). Per the germline V gene, CDR1 is WNHNN and CDR2 is SYGVQD (reference sequence). CDR3 length: 14 amino acids. V was pared by 6 bases and J by 1 base, with 9 bases between. This CDR3 is CASSTGQNTGELFF. In nucleotides, the CDR3 is TGCGCCAGCAGCACGGGACAGAACACCGGGGAGCTGTTTTTT.